Below, 17 T cell receptor beta chains from the same sample are listed, as sequenced in a study of blood T cell repertoires in COVID-19. Only in-frame clones appear in the TCRdb table, and some are missing; sequencing was by immunoSEQ multiplex PCR. The data show around 150,000 clones, around 86% seen once. The specimen was peripheral blood. The receptors come from a man in his 70s with acute or convalescent COVID-19.

This clone was observed once. DNA of the CDR3: TGTGCCAGCAGCCCACAAAGCGGGGCCTCCTACAATGAGCAGTTCTTC. This gives the protein CASSPQSGASYNEQFF. V is TRBV7-3 and J is TRBJ2-1, with 7 positions matching TRBD2. CDR1 SGHTA and CDR2 FQGTGA come from the germline V gene. The V and J ends lost 5 bases and 0 bases, in that order; junction bases with no gene match: 7. The CDR3 runs to 16 residues.

The chain combines TRBV10-3 with TRBJ2-7; 7 nucleotides match TRBD2. The junction had 2 bases not matched to a gene; V was cut back by 5 bases and J by 1 base. Germline V CDR1 and CDR2: ENHRY, SYGVKD. This CDR3 is 13 amino acids long. The CDR3 loop is CAISQAGSYEQYF. The CDR3 DNA reads as TGTGCCATCAGTCAAGCGGGATCCTACGAGCAGTACTTC.

This chain joins TRBV6-5 and TRBJ1-6; TRBD1 might be the D (5 bases). The CDR3 totals 15 residues. The ends were cut back, 0 bases at V and 7 bases at J, with 10 bases in the middle. CDR1 is MNHEY and CDR2 is SVGAGI in the germline V gene. The CDR3 loop is CASSYSGGANSPLHF. In nucleotides, the CDR3 is TGTGCCAGCAGTTACTCCGGGGGTGCGAATTCACCCCTCCACTTT.

The V call is TRBV5-6, the J call TRBJ2-3; D call uncertain. V was pared by 0 bases and J by 3 bases, with 11 bases between. CDR1 is SGHDT and CDR2 is YYEEEE in the germline V gene. The CDR3 contains 15 residues. Here the CDR3 reads CASSLVVIHTDTQYF. The CDR3 nucleotides read TGTGCCAGCAGCTTGGTCGTCATACATACAGATACGCAGTATTTT.

The CDR3 protein is CASSWGTGPNEKLFF. The CDR3 DNA reads TGTGCCAGCAGCTGGGGGACAGGGCCTAATGAAAAACTGTTTTTT. The V and J genes are TRBV7-9 and TRBJ1-4; 9 nucleotides line up with TRBD1. Trimming removed 4 bases from V and 3 bases from J; junction bases left unmatched: 3. The CDR3 totals 15 residues. Per germline, CDR1 SEHNR and CDR2 FQNEAQ (reference sequence).

This chain connects TRBV7-2 to TRBJ2-7; 10 nucleotides agree with TRBD2. Germline lookup yields CDR1 SGHTA and CDR2 FQGNSA. With V trimmed by 5 bases and J by 5 bases, 6 bases remained unmatched. The CDR3 is made up of 14 amino acids. As DNA, the CDR3 is TGTGCCAGCAGCGCGGGACTAGCGCGACACGAGCAGTACTTC. Encoded protein: CASSAGLARHEQYF. The variable domain in full, completed from reference TRBV7-2 and TRBJ2-7, reads GAGVSQSPSNKVTEKGKDVELRCDPISGHTALYWYRQSLGQGLEFLIYFQGNSAPDKSGLPSDRFSAERTGGSVSTLTIQRTQQEDSAVYLCASSAGLARHEQYFGPGTRLTVT.

The rearrangement links TRBV24-1 to TRBJ2-1, with 8 bases identical to TRBD1. There are 17 residues in the CDR3. Germline lookup yields CDR1 KGHDR and CDR2 SFDVKD. Trimming took 4 bases from V and 0 from J; bases not matched to a gene: 7. The DNA for the CDR3 is TGTGCCACCAGTGACCCGGACAGGGTGAGCTCCTACAATGAGCAGTTCTTC. As protein: CATSDPDRVSSYNEQFF.

This chain joins TRBV6-5 and TRBJ1-1; the D gene is possibly TRBD1 (6 bases). The CDR3 loop spans 11 amino acids. Germline lookup yields CDR1 MNHEY and CDR2 SVGAGI. Trimming removed 7 bases at V and 7 bases at J, with 10 bases between. In nucleotides, the CDR3 is TGTGCCAGCACCCTGACAGGTGAAGCTTTCTTT. The encoded protein is CASTLTGEAFF.

V usage is TRBV25-1 and J usage is TRBJ2-1; D ambiguous. V lost 2 bases to trimming and J lost 4 bases, with 3 bases between them. From germline, CDR1 is MGHDK and CDR2 SYGVNS. This CDR3 contains 12 residues. The CDR3 sequence is CASSELYNEQFF. The CDR3 bases are TGTGCCAGCAGTGAACTTTACAATGAGCAGTTCTTC.

V is TRBV18 and J is TRBJ2-5; D might be TRBD1 (5 bases). Germline-derived CDR1 and CDR2 are KGHSH and LQKENI. V shed 6 bases and J shed 2 bases, with 19 bases lying between them. The length of the CDR3 is 16 residues. The CDR3 nucleotides read TGTGCCAGCTCGCCCCCCTTTGCGGCAGGGCAAGAGACCCAGTACTTC. Its translation is CASSPPFAAGQETQYF.

The chain carries TRBV18 and TRBJ2-7; D may be TRBD1 (7 bases). CDR1 is KGHSH, CDR2 LQKENI, per germline. Trimming stripped 8 bases from V and 2 bases from J, with 13 bases between. This CDR3 spans 13 amino acids. CDR3 sequence: CASPFRGAYEQYF. The CDR3, as DNA: TGTGCCAGCCCTTTCAGGGGGGCCTACGAGCAGTACTTC.

J is TRBJ2-7 and V is TRBV2; 12 positions match TRBD2. Trimming cost V 5 bases and J 6 bases; bases outside gene matches: 8. Germline CDR1 reads SNHLY; CDR2 reads FYNNEI. The CDR3 runs 15 residues. The CDR3 protein is CASSRLAGDDGEQYF. DNA of the CDR3: TGTGCCAGCAGTAGACTAGCGGGAGACGACGGCGAGCAGTACTTC.

The V and J genes are TRBV28 and TRBJ1-2; the D is unclear. Germline assignment: CDR1 MDHEN and CDR2 SYDVKM. The length of the CDR3 is 13 residues. Trimming shortened V by 6 bases and J by 5 bases, and 13 bases separated the two germline ends. CDR3 DNA sequence: TGTGCCAGCAGATCCGGTCCTACTTATGGCTACACCTTC. Its protein is CASRSGPTYGYTF.

V usage is TRBV29-1 and J usage is TRBJ2-1; 8 bases match TRBD2. The V and J ends lost 5 bases and 0 bases, in that order; junction bases with no gene match: 9. CDR3 length: 16 amino acids. Germline V lookup: CDR1 SQVTM, CDR2 ANQGSEA. The DNA of the CDR3 is TGCAGCGTTAAACCTTTTAGCGGGGACTCCTACAATGAGCAGTTCTTC. This translates into CSVKPFSGDSYNEQFF.

V is TRBV6-6 and J is TRBJ1-3, with 7 bases aligning to TRBD1. This CDR3 has 15 residues. V lost 0 bases, J lost 3 bases, and 2 bases stayed unmatched. Germline V lookup: CDR1 MNHNY, CDR2 SVGAGI (reference sequence). The CDR3 region is CASSYSTGFGNTIYF. In DNA form, the CDR3 reads TGTGCCAGCAGTTACTCGACAGGGTTTGGAAACACCATATATTTT.

CDR3 in amino acids: CASSQAAGGPQETQYF. DNA of the CDR3: TGTGCCAGCAGCCAAGCTGCGGGAGGACCACAAGAGACCCAGTACTTC. This chain joins TRBV4-2 and TRBJ2-5; TRBD2 aligns across 8 bases. The CDR3 loop spans 16 amino acids. Germline trimming cut 1 base from V and 2 bases from J; bases unmatched to any gene: 6. Germline V lookup: CDR1 LGHNA, CDR2 YNFKEQ.

Remarks on this clone: Other nucleotide sequences in the sample specify the same CDR3. The chain combines TRBV6-5 with TRBJ1-5; perhaps TRBD1 as D (5 bases). V dropped 0 bases and J dropped 4 bases, with 7 bases sitting between them. Germline loops: CDR1 MNHEY, CDR2 SVGAGI. The CDR3 sequence is 14 residues long. The CDR3 DNA reads TGTGCCAGCAGTTACTCCGGGGGAAATCAGCCCCAGCATTTT. Translating it yields CASSYSGGNQPQHF.